One and the same sample provided the 11 T cell receptor beta chains below, sequenced in a study of control samples from healthy donors and cancer patients. The method was immunoSEQ multiplex PCR; TCRdb's version includes in-frame clones alone and lacks a portion of them. The sample records around 100,000 clones, roughly 92% being singletons. The sample comprised blood. Receptor source: a human donor in good health. The donor label of this sample is uncertain.

There are a few counts of this clone. J is TRBJ2-7 and V is TRBV2, with D possibly being TRBD2 (5 bases). V was pared by 7 bases and J by 0 bases, with 16 bases between. Germline CDR1 and CDR2: SNHLY and FYNNEI. This CDR3 region has 15 residues. In DNA form, the CDR3 reads TGTGCCAGCATTGATACGGGATCAAGCTCCTACGAGCAGTACTTC. The encoded protein is CASIDTGSSSYEQYF.

A word on this clone: The junction departs from the called germline gene at one end, perhaps through a read error. This chain links TRBV27 with TRBJ1-1; D not resolved. The CDR3 length is 13 residues. CDR1 and CDR2 from the germline V gene are MNHEY and SMNVEV (reference sequence). CDR3 protein: CASSFRLKTEAFF. The CDR3 nucleotides read TGTGCCAGCAGTTTTCGTTTGAAAACTGAAGCTTTCTTT.

The chain couples TRBV3-1 (or the pseudogene TRBV3-2) to TRBJ1-2; D might be TRBD1 (5 bases). V lost 1 base and J 0 bases, leaving 12 bases between the germline ends. The CDR3 spans 16 residues. Germline V gene data show CDR1 as LGHDT and CDR2 as YNNKEL (reference sequence). The CDR3: CASSQAVWGSNYGYTF. Here the CDR3 DNA reads TGTGCCAGCAGCCAAGCGGTGTGGGGCTCTAACTATGGCTACACCTTC.

This chain connects TRBV12-3 or TRBV12-4 to TRBJ2-4; 8 positions agree with TRBD1. V was pared by 5 bases and J by 5 bases, with 2 bases of the junction left unmatched. The CDR3 sequence is 13 residues long. The CDR3 sequence: CASSGTGQNIQYF. The CDR3 DNA reads as TGTGCCAGCAGTGGGACAGGCCAAAACATTCAGTACTTC.

This sequence joins TRBV13 and TRBJ2-1, with a tentative D call TRBD1 (5 bases). V was clipped by 0 bases and J by 0 bases, with 9 bases between them. CDR1 and CDR2 (germline): PRHDT, FYEKMQ (reference sequence). The CDR3 contains 16 residues. Here the CDR3 DNA reads TGTGCCAGCAGCTTAGGGGCAGGGCGCTCCTACAATGAGCAGTTCTTC. Translation gives CASSLGAGRSYNEQFF.

V and J are TRBV27 and TRBJ1-2; D is unclear. This CDR3 has 13 amino acids. Deletions cut 2 bases from V and 4 bases from J, with 8 bases between. Germline CDR1 reads MNHEY; CDR2 reads SMNVEV (reference sequence). CDR3: CASSLQKGYGYTF. The CDR3 DNA reads TGTGCCAGCAGTTTACAAAAGGGCTATGGCTACACCTTC.

CDR3 coding DNA: TGTGCCACCAGTGATTTAGGGCATTACAATGAGCAGTTCTTC. This encodes CATSDLGHYNEQFF. The J gene is TRBJ2-1, the V gene TRBV24-1; D remains unclear. Germline CDR1 KGHDR, CDR2 SFDVKD. This CDR3 is 14 amino acids long. V was trimmed by 1 base and J by 4 bases, leaving 7 bases between them.

The chain couples TRBV6-1 to TRBJ2-4; the D gene is possibly TRBD2 (7 bases). Germline-derived CDR1 and CDR2 are MNHNS and SASEGT. CDR3 length: 18 residues. Trimming took off 4 bases at V and 3 bases at J, with 22 bases between the two ends. The CDR3, as DNA: TGTGCCAGCAGTGTTGGGGGGGCGCCCCAGGGAGGCAAAAACATTCAGTACTTC. Translated: CASSVGGAPQGGKNIQYF.

V usage is TRBV19 and J usage is TRBJ2-5, with D tentatively TRBD1 or TRBD2 (5 bases each). The V and J ends lost 5 bases and 1 base respectively, with 17 bases between them. CDR3 length: 16 residues. Germline assignment: CDR1 LNHDA and CDR2 SQIVND (reference sequence). The CDR3 sequence: CASSLGPQGFQETQYF. The CDR3 bases are TGTGCCAGTAGTTTGGGACCCCAAGGATTCCAAGAGACCCAGTACTTC.

The chain combines TRBV5-4 with TRBJ2-3; D is perhaps TRBD2 (5 bases). Germline CDR1 is SGHNT and CDR2 is YYREEE (reference sequence). V was cut by 0 bases and J by 2 bases, with 10 bases left in between. The CDR3 length is 15 residues. The CDR3 reads CASSLAAAITDTQYF. The CDR3 nucleotides read TGTGCCAGCAGCTTGGCAGCGGCTATCACAGATACGCAGTATTTT. The full variable domain, in which reference TRBV5-4 and TRBJ2-3 provide the parts outside the CDR3, is ETGVTQSPTHLIKTRGQQVTLRCSSQSGHNTVSWYQQALGQGPQFIFQYYREEENGRGNFPPRFSGLQFPNYSSELNVNALELDDSALYLCASSLAAAITDTQYFGPGTRLTVL.

The V gene is TRBV18, the J gene TRBJ1-1, with TRBD1 as a possible D gene (5 bases). Trimming removed 8 bases at V and 4 bases at J, with 20 bases between. Germline V gene sequence: CDR1 KGHSH, CDR2 LQKENI. The CDR3 is made up of 15 amino acids. The CDR3 loop reads CASGKGEIGSTEAFF. The CDR3 DNA reads as TGTGCCAGCGGAAAAGGGGAAATCGGGAGCACTGAAGCTTTCTTT.